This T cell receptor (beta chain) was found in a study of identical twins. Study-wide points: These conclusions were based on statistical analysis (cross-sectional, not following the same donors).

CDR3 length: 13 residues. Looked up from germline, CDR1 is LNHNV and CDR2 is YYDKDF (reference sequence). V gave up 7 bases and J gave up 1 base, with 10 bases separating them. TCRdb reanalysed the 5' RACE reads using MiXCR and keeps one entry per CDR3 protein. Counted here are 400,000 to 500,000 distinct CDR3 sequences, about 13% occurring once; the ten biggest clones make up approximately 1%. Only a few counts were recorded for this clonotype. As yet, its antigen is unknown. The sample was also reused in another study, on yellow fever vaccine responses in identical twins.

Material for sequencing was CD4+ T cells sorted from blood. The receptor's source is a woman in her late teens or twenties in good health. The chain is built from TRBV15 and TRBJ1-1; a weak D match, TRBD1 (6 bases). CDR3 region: CATTPDRNTEAFF. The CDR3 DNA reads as TGTGCCACCACACCGGACAGGAACACTGAAGCTTTCTTT. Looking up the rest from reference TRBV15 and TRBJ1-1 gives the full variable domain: DAMVIQNPRYQVTQFGKPVTLSCSQTLNHNVMYWYQQKSSQAPKLLFHYYDKDFNNEADTPDNFQSRRPNTSFCFLDIRSPGLGDTAMYLCATTPDRNTEAFFGQGTRLTVV.